A selection of T cell receptor beta chains follows, all from one sample in a study of CD8+ T cells in alopecia areata. Assay used: immunoSEQ multiplex PCR; TCRdb lists only in-frame clones, some missing. The sample lists about 210,000 clones; less than 65% were seen once. The sequencing here drew on CD4+ T cells sorted from blood, taken at week 4, from a patient treated with tofacitinib. These receptors were collected from a human donor with alopecia areata. Each CDR3 is given with its conserved first and last residue. D genes are given only for firm matches. Part of the rows lack a size; the others show once, few, many or a class for expanded clones.

v_gene	abundance	j_gene	d_gene	CDR3aa	CDR3nt
TRBV6-5	once	TRBJ2-3	TRBD2	CASSYGGGTDTQYF	TGTGCCAGCAGTTACGGGGGGGGCACAGATACGCAGTATTTT
TRBV30	NA	TRBJ2-1	TRBD2	CAWSVALAGGFKFF	TGTGCCTGGAGTGTAGCTCTAGCGGGGGGGTTCAAGTTCTTC
TRBV6-5	NA	TRBJ2-1	NA	CASSLKPNEQFF	TGTGCCAGCAGTTTGAAGCCGAATGAGCAGTTCTTC
TRBV10-2	NA	TRBJ2-5	NA	CASSEEVETQYF	TGCGCCAGCAGTGAGGAGGTGGAGACCCAGTACTTC
TRBV30	NA	TRBJ1-4	NA	CAWSVPGGDEKLFF	TGTGCCTGGAGTGTCCCGGGGGGAGATGAAAAACTGTTTTTT
TRBV29-1	NA	TRBJ1-5	NA	CSVRGDGNQPQHF	TGCAGCGTTAGGGGGGATGGCAATCAGCCCCAGCATTTT
TRBV30	NA	TRBJ2-3	NA	CAWNLGTDTQYF	TGTGCCTGGAACCTGGGGACAGATACGCAGTATTTT
TRBV6-6	few	TRBJ1-4	NA	CATQDLKLFF	TGTGCCACCCAAGACCTTAAACTGTTTTTT
TRBV2	NA	TRBJ2-2	NA	CASSDVGNTGELFF	TGTGCCAGCAGTGACGTCGGAAACACCGGGGAGCTGTTTTTT
TRBV7-9	NA	TRBJ2-2	NA	CASSLGGVLITGELFF	TGTGCCAGCAGCCTCGGAGGGGTCCTGATCACCGGGGAGCTGTTTTTT
TRBV29-1	NA	TRBJ1-2	NA	CSVEVRRVSGGYTF	TGCAGCGTTGAAGTAAGACGGGTTTCGGGTGGCTACACCTTC
TRBV30	NA	TRBJ2-7	TRBD2	CAWKLAGGYEQYF	TGTGCCTGGAAATTAGCGGGGGGTTACGAGCAGTACTTC
TRBV30	once	TRBJ1-6	TRBD1	CAWRATDRGYNSPLHF	TGTGCCTGGAGGGCAACGGACAGGGGATATAATTCACCCCTCCACTTT
TRBV6-5	NA	TRBJ1-1	NA	CASSSPSTEAFF	TGTGCCAGCAGTTCTCCGAGCACTGAAGCTTTCTTT
TRBV19	NA	TRBJ1-1	NA	CASSRQGTVEAFF	TGTGCCAGTAGTAGACAAGGGACGGTTGAAGCTTTCTTT
TRBV11-2	NA	TRBJ1-2	NA	CASSLGRSYGYTF	TGTGCCAGCAGCTTGGGCAGGTCCTATGGCTACACCTTC
TRBV30	NA	TRBJ2-5	TRBD1	CAWKGQGVETQYF	TGTGCCTGGAAGGGACAGGGGGTTGAGACCCAGTACTTC
TRBV2	few	TRBJ1-2	TRBD1	CASRLYQDREGGYTF	TGTGCCAGCAGACTCTATCAGGACAGGGAAGGAGGCTACACCTTC
TRBV29-1	NA	TRBJ1-2	NA	CSVARTAPNYGYTF	TGCAGCGTTGCGAGGACAGCCCCTAACTATGGCTACACCTTC
TRBV29-1	NA	TRBJ2-2	TRBD1	CSGGQGFAGELFF	TGCAGCGGGGGACAGGGGTTCGCCGGGGAGCTGTTTTTT
TRBV6-5	once	TRBJ1-2	TRBD1	CASSPTGSYGYTF	TGTGCCAGCAGCCCGACAGGGTCCTATGGCTACACCTTC
TRBV11-3	few	TRBJ1-1	NA	CASLDDQNTEAFF	TGTGCCAGCTTGGACGACCAGAACACTGAAGCTTTCTTT
TRBV20-1	few	TRBJ1-2	NA	CTADPNYGYTF	TGCACCGCGGACCCCAACTATGGCTACACCTTC